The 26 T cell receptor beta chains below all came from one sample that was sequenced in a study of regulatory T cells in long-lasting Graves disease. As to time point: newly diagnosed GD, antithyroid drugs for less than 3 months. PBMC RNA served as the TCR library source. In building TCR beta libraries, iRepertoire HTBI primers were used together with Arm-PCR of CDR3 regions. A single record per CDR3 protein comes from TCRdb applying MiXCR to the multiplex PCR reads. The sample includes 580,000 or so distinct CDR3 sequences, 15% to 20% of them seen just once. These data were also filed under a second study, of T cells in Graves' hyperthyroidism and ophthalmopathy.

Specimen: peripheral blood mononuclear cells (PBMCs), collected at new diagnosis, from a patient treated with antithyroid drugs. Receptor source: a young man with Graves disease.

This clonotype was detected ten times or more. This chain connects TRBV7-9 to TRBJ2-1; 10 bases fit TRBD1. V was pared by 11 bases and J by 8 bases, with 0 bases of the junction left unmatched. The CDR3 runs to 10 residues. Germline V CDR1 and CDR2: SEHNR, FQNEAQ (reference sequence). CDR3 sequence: CAGTGDEQFF. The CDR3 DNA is TGTGCCGGGACAGGGGATGAGCAGTTCTTC.

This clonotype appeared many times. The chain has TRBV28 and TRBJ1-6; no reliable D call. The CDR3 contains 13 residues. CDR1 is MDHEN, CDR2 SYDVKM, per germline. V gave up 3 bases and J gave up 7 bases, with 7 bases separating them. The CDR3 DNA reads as TGTGCCAGCAGTTTTAATCTGAATTCACCCCTCCACTTT. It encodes CASSFNLNSPLHF.

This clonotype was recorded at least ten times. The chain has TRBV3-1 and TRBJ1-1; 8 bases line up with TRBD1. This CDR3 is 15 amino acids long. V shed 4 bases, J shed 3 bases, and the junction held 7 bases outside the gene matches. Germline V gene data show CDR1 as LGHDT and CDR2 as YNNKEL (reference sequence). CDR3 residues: CASSLGQGEDTEAFF. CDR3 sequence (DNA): TGTGCCAGCAGCCTTGGACAGGGCGAAGACACTGAAGCTTTCTTT.

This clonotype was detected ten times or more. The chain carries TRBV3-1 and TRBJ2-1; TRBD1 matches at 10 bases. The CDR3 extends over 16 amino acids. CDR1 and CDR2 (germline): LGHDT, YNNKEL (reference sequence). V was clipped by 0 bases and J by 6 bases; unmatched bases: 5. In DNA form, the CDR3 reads TGTGCCAGCAGCCAAGATGGCGGGACAGGGGTCAATGAGCAGTTCTTC. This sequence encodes CASSQDGGTGVNEQFF.

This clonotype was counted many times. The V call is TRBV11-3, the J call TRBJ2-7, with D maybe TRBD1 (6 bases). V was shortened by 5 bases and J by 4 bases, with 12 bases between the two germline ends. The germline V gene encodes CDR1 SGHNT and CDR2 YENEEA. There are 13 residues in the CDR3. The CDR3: CASSQGGRYEQYF. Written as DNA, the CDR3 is TGTGCCAGCAGCCAAGGGGGAAGGTACGAGCAGTACTTC.

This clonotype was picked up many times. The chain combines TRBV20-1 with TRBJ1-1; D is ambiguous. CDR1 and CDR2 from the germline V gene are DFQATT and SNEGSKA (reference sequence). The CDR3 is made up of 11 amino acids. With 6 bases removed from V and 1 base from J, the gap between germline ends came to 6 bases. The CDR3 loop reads CSAQRNTEAFF. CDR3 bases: TGCAGTGCCCAGAGGAACACTGAAGCTTTCTTT.

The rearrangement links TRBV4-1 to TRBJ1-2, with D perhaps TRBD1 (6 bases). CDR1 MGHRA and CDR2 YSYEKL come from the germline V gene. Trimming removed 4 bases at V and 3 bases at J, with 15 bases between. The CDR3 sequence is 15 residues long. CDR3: CASSPVGGLDYGYTF. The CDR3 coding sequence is TGCGCCAGCAGCCCTGTTGGGGGGCTGGACTATGGCTACACCTTC.

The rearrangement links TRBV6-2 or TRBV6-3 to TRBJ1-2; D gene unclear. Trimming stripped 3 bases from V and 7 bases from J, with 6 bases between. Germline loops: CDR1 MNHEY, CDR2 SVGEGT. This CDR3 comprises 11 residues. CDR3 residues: CASSYRVGYTF. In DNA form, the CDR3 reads TGTGCCAGCAGTTATCGGGTTGGCTACACCTTC.

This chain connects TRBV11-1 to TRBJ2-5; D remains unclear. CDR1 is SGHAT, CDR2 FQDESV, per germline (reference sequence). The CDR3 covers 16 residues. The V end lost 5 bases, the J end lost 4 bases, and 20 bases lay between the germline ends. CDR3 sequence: CASSQASGGMGETQYF. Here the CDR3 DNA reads TGTGCCAGCAGCCAAGCTTCCGGTGGGATGGGAGAGACCCAGTACTTC.

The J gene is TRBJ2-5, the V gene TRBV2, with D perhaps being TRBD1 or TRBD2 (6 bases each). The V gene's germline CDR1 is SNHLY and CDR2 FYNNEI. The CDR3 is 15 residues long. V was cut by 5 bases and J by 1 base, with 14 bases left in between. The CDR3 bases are TGTGCCAGCAGTTCCGGGGGCGCGACCCAAGAGACCCAGTACTTC. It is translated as CASSSGGATQETQYF.

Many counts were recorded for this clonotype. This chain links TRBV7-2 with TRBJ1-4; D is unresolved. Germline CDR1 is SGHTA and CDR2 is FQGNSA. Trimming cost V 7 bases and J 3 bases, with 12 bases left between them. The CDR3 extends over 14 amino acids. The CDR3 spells CASTLRRANEKLFF. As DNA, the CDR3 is TGTGCCAGCACCCTGAGGCGGGCTAATGAAAAACTGTTTTTT.

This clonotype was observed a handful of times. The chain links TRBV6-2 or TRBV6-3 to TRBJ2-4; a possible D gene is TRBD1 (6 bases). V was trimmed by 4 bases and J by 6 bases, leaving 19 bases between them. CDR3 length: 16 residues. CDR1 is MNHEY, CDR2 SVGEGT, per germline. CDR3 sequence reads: CASSSIQGSSGNIQYF. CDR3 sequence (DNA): TGTGCCAGCAGTTCAATACAGGGCTCTTCGGGAAACATTCAGTACTTC.

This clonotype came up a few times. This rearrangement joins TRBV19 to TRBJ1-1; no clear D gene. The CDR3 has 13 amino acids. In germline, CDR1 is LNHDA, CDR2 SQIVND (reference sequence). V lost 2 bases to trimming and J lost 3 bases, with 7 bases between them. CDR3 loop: CASSIREHTEAFF. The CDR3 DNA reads TGTGCCAGTAGTATACGCGAGCACACTGAAGCTTTCTTT.

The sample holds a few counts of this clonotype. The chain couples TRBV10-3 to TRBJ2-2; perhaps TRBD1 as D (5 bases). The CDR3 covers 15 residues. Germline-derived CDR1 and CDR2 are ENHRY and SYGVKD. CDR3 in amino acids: CASSVDKANTGELFF. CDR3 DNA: TGTGCTTCAAGCGTGGACAAAGCGAACACCGGGGAGCTGTTTTTT.

CDR3 in amino acids: CASSHLGRPRDQPQHF. CDR3 bases: TGTGCCAGCAGCCATCTCGGCCGGCCCCGGGATCAGCCCCAGCATTTT. The J gene is TRBJ1-5, the V gene TRBV3-1; D remains ambiguous. The germline V and J ends were trimmed by 3 bases and 5 bases, with 17 bases remaining between them. CDR3 size: 16 residues. CDR1 is LGHDT and CDR2 is YNNKEL in the germline V gene (reference sequence).

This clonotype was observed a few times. The CDR3 DNA follows: TGCAGTGCGCATCGGGAGACCCAGTACTTC. Translating it yields CSAHRETQYF. The chain combines TRBV20-1 with TRBJ2-5; no clear D. Germline V CDR1 and CDR2: DFQATT, SNEGSKA (reference sequence). CDR3 length: 10 amino acids. V gave up 6 bases and J gave up 5 bases, with 7 bases separating them.

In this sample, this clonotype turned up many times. The CDR3 reads CASSLRADYEQYF. As DNA, the CDR3 is TGTGCCAGCAGCTTACGGGCCGACTACGAGCAGTACTTC. The V and J genes are TRBV11-3 and TRBJ2-7; no clear D. Germline assignment: CDR1 SGHNT and CDR2 YENEEA. The length of the CDR3 is 13 residues. Trimming shortened V by 2 bases and J by 3 bases, and 8 bases separated the two germline ends.

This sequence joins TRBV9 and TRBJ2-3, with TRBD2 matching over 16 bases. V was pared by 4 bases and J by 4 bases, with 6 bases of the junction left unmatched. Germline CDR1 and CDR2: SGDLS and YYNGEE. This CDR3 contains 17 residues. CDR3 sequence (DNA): TGTGCCAGCAGCTTGGGACTAGCGGGAGGGAACGCAGATACGCAGTATTTT. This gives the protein CASSLGLAGGNADTQYF.

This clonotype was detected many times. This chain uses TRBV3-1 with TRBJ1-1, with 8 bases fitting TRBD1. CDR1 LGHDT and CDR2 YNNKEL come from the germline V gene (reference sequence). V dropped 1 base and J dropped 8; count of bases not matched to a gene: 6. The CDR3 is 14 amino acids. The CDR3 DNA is TGTGCCAGCAGCCAAGGGACAGGGAACTACGAAGCTTTCTTT. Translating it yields CASSQGTGNYEAFF.

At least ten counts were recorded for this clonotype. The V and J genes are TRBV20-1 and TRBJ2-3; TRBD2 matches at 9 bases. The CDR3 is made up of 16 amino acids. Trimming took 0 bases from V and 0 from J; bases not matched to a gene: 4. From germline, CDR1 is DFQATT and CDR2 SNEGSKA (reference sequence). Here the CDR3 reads CSARDLTSGSTDTQYF. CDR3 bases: TGCAGTGCTAGAGATCTGACTAGCGGAAGCACAGATACGCAGTATTTT.

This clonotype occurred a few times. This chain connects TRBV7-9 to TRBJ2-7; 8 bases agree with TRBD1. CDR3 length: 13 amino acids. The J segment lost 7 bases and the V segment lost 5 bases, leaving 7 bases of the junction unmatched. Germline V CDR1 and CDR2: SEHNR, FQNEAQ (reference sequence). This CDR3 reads CASSNRGAREQYF. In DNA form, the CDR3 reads TGTGCCAGCAGCAACAGGGGGGCCCGGGAGCAGTACTTC.

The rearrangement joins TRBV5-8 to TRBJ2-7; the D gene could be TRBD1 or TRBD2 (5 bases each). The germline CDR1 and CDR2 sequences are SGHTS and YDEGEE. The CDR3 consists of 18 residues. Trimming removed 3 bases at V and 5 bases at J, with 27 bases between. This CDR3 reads CASSYQGLGGAGFDEQYF. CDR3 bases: TGTGCCAGCAGCTACCAAGGACTTGGGGGAGCAGGTTTCGACGAGCAGTACTTC.

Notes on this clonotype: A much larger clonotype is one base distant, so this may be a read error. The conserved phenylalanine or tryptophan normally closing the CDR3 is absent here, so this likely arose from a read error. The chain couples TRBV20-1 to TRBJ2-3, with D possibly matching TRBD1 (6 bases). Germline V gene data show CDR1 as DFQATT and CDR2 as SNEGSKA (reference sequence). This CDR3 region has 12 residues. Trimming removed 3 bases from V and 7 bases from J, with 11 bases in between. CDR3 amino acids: CSASSTGYTQYS. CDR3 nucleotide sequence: TGCAGTGCTAGTTCGACAGGCTATACGCAGTATTCT.

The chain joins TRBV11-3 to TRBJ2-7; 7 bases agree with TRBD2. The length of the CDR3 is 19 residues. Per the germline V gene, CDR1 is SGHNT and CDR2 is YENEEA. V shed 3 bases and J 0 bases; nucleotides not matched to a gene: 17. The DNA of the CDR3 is TGTGCCAGCAGCTTCTTAGAGCGGGGTCTGGACCGGCGCTCCTACGAGCAGTACTTC. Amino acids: CASSFLERGLDRRSYEQYF.

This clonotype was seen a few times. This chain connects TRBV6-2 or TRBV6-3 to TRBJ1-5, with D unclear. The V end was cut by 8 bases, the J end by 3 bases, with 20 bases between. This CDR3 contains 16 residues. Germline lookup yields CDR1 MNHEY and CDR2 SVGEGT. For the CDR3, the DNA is TGTGCCAGCTCAGTGAATAAGGAGCTGGCCAATCAGCCCCAGCATTTT. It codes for CASSVNKELANQPQHF.

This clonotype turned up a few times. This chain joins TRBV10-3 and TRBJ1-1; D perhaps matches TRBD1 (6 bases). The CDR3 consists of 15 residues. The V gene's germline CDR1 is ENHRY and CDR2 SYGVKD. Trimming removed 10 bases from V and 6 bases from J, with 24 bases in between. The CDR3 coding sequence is TGTGCCACACTGAAAGCGGGGGCCACGGTGTCTGAAGCTTTCTTT. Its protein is CATLKAGATVSEAFF.